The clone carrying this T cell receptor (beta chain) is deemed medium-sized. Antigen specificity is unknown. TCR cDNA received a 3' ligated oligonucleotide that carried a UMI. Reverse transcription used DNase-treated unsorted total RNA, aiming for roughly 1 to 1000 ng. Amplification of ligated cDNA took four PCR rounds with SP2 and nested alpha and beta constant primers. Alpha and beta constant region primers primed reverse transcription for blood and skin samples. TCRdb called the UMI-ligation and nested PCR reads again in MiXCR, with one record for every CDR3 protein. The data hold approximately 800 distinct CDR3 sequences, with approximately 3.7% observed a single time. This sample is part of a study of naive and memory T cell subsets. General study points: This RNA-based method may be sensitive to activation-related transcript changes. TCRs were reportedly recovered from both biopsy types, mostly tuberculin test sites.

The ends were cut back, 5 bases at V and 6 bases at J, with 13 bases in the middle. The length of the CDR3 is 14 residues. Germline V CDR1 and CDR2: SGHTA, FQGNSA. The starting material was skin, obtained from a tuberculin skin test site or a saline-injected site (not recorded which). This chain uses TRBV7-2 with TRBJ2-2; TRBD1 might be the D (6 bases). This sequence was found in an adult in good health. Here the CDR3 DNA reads TGTGCCAGCAGCCCAGGGGTGGAGCCCGGGGAGCTGTTTTTT. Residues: CASSPGVEPGELFF.